This TCR beta chain appears in the sequencing data of a study of blood T cells in healthy people across ages. Findings and caveats of the study: Strong correlation was found linking TCR beta diversity to naive T cell percentage.

Roughly 10 milliliters of peripheral blood were drawn from each donor. Remarks on this clonotype: The antigen is unknown. Its ends do not fully match the called genes, so a read error is possible.

Alongside a J-beta primer mix, a sample-barcoded 5' primer served in a second PCR lasting about 6 to 12 cycles. Every sample gave at least 2.5 million paired-end reads containing CDR3. One entry per CDR3 protein results from TCRdb running MiXCR on the 5' RACE reads. The data contain some 640,000 distinct CDR3 sequences, approximately 30% of them singletons. This clonotype was sampled from a woman aged 80 or over in good health. The specimen sequenced was blood.

DNA for the CDR3: TGCAGCGTGGACCGGGAGCTCCAAGAGGCCCAGTACTTC. The encoded protein is CSVDRELQEAQYF. The chain links TRBV29-1 to TRBJ2-5; D perhaps matches TRBD2 (6 bases). CDR3 length equals 13 residues. Germline V gene sequence: CDR1 SQVTM, CDR2 ANQGSEA.